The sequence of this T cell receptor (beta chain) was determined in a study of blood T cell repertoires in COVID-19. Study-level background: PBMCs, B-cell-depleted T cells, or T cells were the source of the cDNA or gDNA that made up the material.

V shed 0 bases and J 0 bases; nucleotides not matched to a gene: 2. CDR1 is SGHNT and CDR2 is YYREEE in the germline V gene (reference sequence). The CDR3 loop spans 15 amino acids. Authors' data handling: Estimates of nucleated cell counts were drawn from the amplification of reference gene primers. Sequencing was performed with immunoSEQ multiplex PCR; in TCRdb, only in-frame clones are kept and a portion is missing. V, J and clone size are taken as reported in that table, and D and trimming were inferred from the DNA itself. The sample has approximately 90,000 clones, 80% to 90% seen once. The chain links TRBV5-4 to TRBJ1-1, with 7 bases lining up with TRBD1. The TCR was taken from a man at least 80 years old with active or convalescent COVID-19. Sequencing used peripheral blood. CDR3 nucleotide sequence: TGTGCCAGCAGCTTGGCGGGGACAGTGAACACTGAAGCTTTCTTT. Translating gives CASSLAGTVNTEAFF.